The 31 T cell receptor beta chains below come from one sample, sequenced in a study of T cell clusters in autoimmune cytopenias. TRB rearrangements were amplified by touch-down multiplex PCR with mixed TRB-A/B primers. TCRdb reprocessed the multiplex PCR reads and reports one entry per CDR3 protein, with no DNA. This table holds about 11,000 distinct CDR3 sequences. TRB was amplified from 250 ng of peripheral blood genomic DNA per sample. The sample was also reused in another study, on T cell repertoires in aging, cancer and after chemotherapy.

The specimen was peripheral blood. These receptors originate from a human donor in good health.

This chain uses TRBV6-6 with TRBJ1-1; the TRBD1 assignment by TCRdb is unverifiable without DNA. The germline gives CDR1 MNHNY, CDR2 SVGAGI (reference sequence). This CDR3 is built from 14 residues. The CDR3 spells CASSFTGMNTEAFF.

CDR3 in amino acids: CASSYSVAGGSSYNSPLHF. The J gene is TRBJ1-6, the V gene TRBV6-5. Germline V gives CDR1 MNHEY, CDR2 SVGAGI. The CDR3 is 19 amino acids.

The V gene is TRBV5-4, the J gene TRBJ2-3; the D call of TRBD2 rests on TCRdb alone, since no DNA is present to check it. Germline V gene data show CDR1 as SGHNT and CDR2 as YYREEE (reference sequence). The CDR3 is made up of 15 amino acids. This chain's CDR3 is CASGTSGGAGDTQYF.

The rearrangement joins TRBV12-3 or TRBV12-4 to TRBJ2-7; TCRdb's assignment of TRBD1 cannot be checked, as there is no DNA. CDR3 size: 13 residues. The CDR3 here is CASSPGQTYEQYF.

The rearrangement uses TRBV10-3 and TRBJ2-6; TCRdb's assignment of TRBD1 cannot be checked, as there is no DNA. The V gene's germline CDR1 is ENHRY and CDR2 SYGVKD. The CDR3 length is 16 residues. The CDR3 loop reads CAIRGDSASGANVLTF.

Measured by frequency, this clonotype is medium-sized. The J gene is TRBJ2-2, the V gene TRBV19. CDR3 length equals 12 residues. Germline V CDR1 and CDR2: LNHDA, SQIVND (reference sequence). The CDR3 here is CASQSFPGELFF.

The rearrangement joins TRBV19 to TRBJ2-3; the D gene TCRdb calls, TRBD1, cannot be checked with no DNA. The germline V gene has CDR1 LNHDA and CDR2 SQIVND (reference sequence). The CDR3 contains 17 residues. CDR3 residues: CASSDHLRDRPMDTQYF.

The chain joins TRBV6-6 to TRBJ1-1. The CDR3 totals 12 residues. The germline CDR1 and CDR2 sequences are MNHNY and SVGAGI (reference sequence). CDR3 sequence: CASSRRETEAFF.

This rearrangement joins TRBV15 to TRBJ2-1; TCRdb outputs TRBD1, but without DNA this stays unchecked. The CDR3 is 15 amino acids. CDR1 and CDR2 from the germline V gene are LNHNV and YYDKDF (reference sequence). Here the CDR3 reads CATSKAGNGENEQFF.

The chain joins TRBV30 to TRBJ2-5. Per the germline V gene, CDR1 is GTSNPN and CDR2 is SVGIG (reference sequence). The CDR3 contains 11 residues. Here the CDR3 reads CAWSNIETQYF. The full variable domain, completed using reference TRBV30 and TRBJ2-5, is SQTIHQWPATLVQPVGSPLSLECTVEGTSNPNLYWYRQAAGRGLQLLFYSVGIGQISSEVPQNLSASRPQDRQFILSSKKLLLSDSGFYLCAWSNIETQYFGPGTRLLVL.

J is TRBJ1-6 and V is TRBV27; the D call from TCRdb, TRBD1, cannot be confirmed without DNA. CDR3 size: 13 residues. The V gene's germline CDR1 is MNHEY and CDR2 SMNVEV (reference sequence). CDR3 sequence: CASSGTGNSPLHF.

The rearrangement joins TRBV6-1 to TRBJ1-2; there is no DNA to check the TCRdb D call of TRBD1. Germline CDR1 is MNHNS and CDR2 is SASEGT. The CDR3 runs to 15 residues. CDR3 sequence reads: CASSEQPQGAYGYTF.

The CDR3 reads CASSPGGGYSTDTQYF. The J gene is TRBJ2-3, the V gene TRBV5-4; TCRdb names TRBD1, which stays unverified in the absence of DNA. Germline-derived CDR1 and CDR2 are SGHNT and YYREEE (reference sequence). The CDR3 contains 16 residues.

This clonotype is classed as medium-sized by frequency. V gene TRBV29-1 combines with J gene TRBJ2-1; TCRdb's D call of TRBD2 is untestable without DNA. The CDR3 has 13 residues. Germline V lookup: CDR1 SQVTM, CDR2 ANQGSEA. CDR3 sequence: CSVDGGTYNEQFF.

This clonotype is medium-sized by frequency. The genes are TRBV29-1 and TRBJ2-6. Germline-derived CDR1 and CDR2 are SQVTM and ANQGSEA. This CDR3 is built from 14 residues. The CDR3 loop reads CSVDPGSGANVLTF.

The gene calls are TRBV6-1 and TRBJ1-5. CDR1 and CDR2 (germline): MNHNS, SASEGT. CDR3 length equals 14 residues. The CDR3 spells CASRDYGEAQPQHF.

This sequence joins TRBV6-6 and TRBJ1-1. The CDR3 consists of 14 residues. The germline V gene has CDR1 MNHNY and CDR2 SVGAGI (reference sequence). This CDR3 reads CASSYSELNTEAFF.

The chain is built from TRBV27 and TRBJ2-1. The CDR3 contains 16 residues. Germline CDR1 and CDR2: MNHEY and SMNVEV (reference sequence). CDR3 sequence reads: CASSLSLGVSYNEQFF.

This rearrangement joins TRBV6-5 to TRBJ2-2. Germline CDR1 MNHEY, CDR2 SVGAGI. The CDR3 totals 16 residues. The chain's CDR3 is CASSYSRSANTGELFF.

The genes are TRBV29-1 and TRBJ1-2. This CDR3 contains 12 residues. Germline CDR1 SQVTM, CDR2 ANQGSEA. This CDR3 is CSVGGGNYGYTF.

This chain uses TRBV15 with TRBJ1-1; TCRdb reports TRBD1, a call that lacks DNA to check it against. Germline loops: CDR1 LNHNV, CDR2 YYDKDF (reference sequence). This CDR3 is built from 13 residues. CDR3 amino acids: CATSRGGQAEAFF.

This chain uses TRBV30 with TRBJ1-1; TCRdb returns TRBD1, unconfirmable since there is no DNA. Germline V gene sequence: CDR1 GTSNPN, CDR2 SVGIG (reference sequence). The CDR3 runs to 13 residues. The CDR3 reads CAWSRGMNTEAFF.

The V gene is TRBV12-3 or TRBV12-4, the J gene TRBJ2-5; TCRdb reports TRBD2, a call that lacks DNA to check it against. This CDR3 comprises 13 residues. The CDR3: CASKGEGQETQYF.

This sequence joins TRBV15 and TRBJ2-7; TCRdb's D call of TRBD1 is untestable without DNA. The CDR3 spans 15 residues. Per germline, CDR1 LNHNV and CDR2 YYDKDF (reference sequence). CDR3 sequence: CATRRGQGIGYEQYF.

This chain connects TRBV5-4 to TRBJ2-3; with no DNA, the TCRdb D assignment of TRBD2 cannot be verified. The CDR3 has 16 residues. Germline-derived CDR1 and CDR2 are SGHNT and YYREEE (reference sequence). The CDR3 loop reads CASSPGGLGFTDTQYF. The full variable domain, its missing parts supplied by reference TRBV5-4 and TRBJ2-3, is ETGVTQSPTHLIKTRGQQVTLRCSSQSGHNTVSWYQQALGQGPQFIFQYYREEENGRGNFPPRFSGLQFPNYSSELNVNALELDDSALYLCASSPGGLGFTDTQYFGPGTRLTVL.

CDR3 loop: CASSLGGTAAPQHF. The chain combines TRBV7-9 with TRBJ1-5. The length of the CDR3 is 14 residues. Germline CDR1 reads SEHNR; CDR2 reads FQNEAQ (reference sequence).

The chain couples TRBV12-3 or TRBV12-4 to TRBJ2-7; without DNA, the TCRdb call of TRBD2 cannot be checked. The CDR3 consists of 14 residues. CDR3 in amino acids: CASSSGTYYYEQYF.

The chain is built from TRBV12-3 or TRBV12-4 and TRBJ2-1; checking the TCRdb D call of TRBD1 is not possible without DNA. The CDR3 length is 14 residues. The CDR3 region is CASSPPGQGLGQFF.

The chain is built from TRBV6-5 and TRBJ2-7; the TRBD2 assignment by TCRdb is unverifiable without DNA. Per germline, CDR1 MNHEY and CDR2 SVGAGI. This CDR3 region has 12 residues. CDR3 sequence: CASSSGPYEQYF.

The chain combines TRBV19 with TRBJ2-3; the D call of TRBD2 rests on TCRdb alone, since no DNA is present to check it. The CDR3 runs 15 residues. Germline CDR1 LNHDA, CDR2 SQIVND (reference sequence). This CDR3 reads CASSIIAEGTDTQYF.

The genes are TRBV12-3 or TRBV12-4 and TRBJ2-3; without DNA, the TCRdb call of TRBD1 cannot be checked. CDR3 size: 15 residues. CDR3 region: CASSPDRGSTDTQYF.